The rows below give T cell receptor beta chains drawn from one sample of a study of graft-versus-host responses after intestinal transplantation. No antigens are known for them. Sequencing was performed with immunoSEQ multiplex PCR; in TCRdb, only in-frame clones are kept and a portion is missing. The sample includes about 110,000 clones, 87% of them seen just once. The sequencing used unstimulated CD4+ T cells sorted from spleen or lymph node cells, collected before transplant. All receptors come from a human donor who was the organ donor for an intestinal transplant. Each CDR3 is given with its conserved first and last residue. D genes are given only for firm matches. Expanded clones get a size class; other rows say once, few or many, or leave the size out.

V: TRBV19; J: TRBJ2-3; D: TRBD1; size: few; CDR3: CASRDRGRGITDTQYF; DNA: TGTGCCAGCCGGGACAGGGGGCGCGGAATCACAGATACGCAGTATTTT
V: TRBV6-5; J: TRBJ1-1; D: NA; size: NA; CDR3: CASSREIISEAFF; DNA: TGTGCCAGCAGCCGCGAAATCATTTCAGAGGCTTTCTTT
V: TRBV5-3; J: TRBJ1-1; D: NA; size: few; CDR3: CARSLGREGNTEAFF; DNA: TGTGCCAGAAGCTTGGGTCGGGAGGGGAACACTGAAGCTTTCTTT
V: TRBV4-1; J: TRBJ2-1; D: NA; size: NA; CDR3: CASSQGSRFEQFF; DNA: TGCGCCAGCAGCCAAGGTTCGAGGTTTGAGCAGTTCTTC
V: TRBV6-5; J: TRBJ2-1; D: TRBD2; size: NA; CDR3: CASSPASGGRNEQFF; DNA: TGTGCCAGCAGCCCCGCTAGCGGGGGAAGGAATGAGCAGTTCTTC
V: TRBV19; J: TRBJ2-7; D: NA; size: NA; CDR3: CASSPPRDWYEQYF; DNA: TGTGCCAGTAGTCCCCCTAGGGACTGGTACGAGCAGTACTTC
V: TRBV6-5; J: TRBJ2-7; D: TRBD2; size: once; CDR3: CASSYFSSGSFYEQYF; DNA: TGTGCCAGCAGTTACTTCAGTAGCGGGAGTTTTTACGAGCAGTACTTC
V: TRBV19; J: TRBJ2-2; D: NA; size: NA; CDR3: CASRGYDTGELFF; DNA: TGTGCCAGTCGAGGGTACGACACCGGGGAGCTGTTTTTT
V: TRBV6-1; J: TRBJ1-3; D: NA; size: NA; CDR3: CASRLRNTIYF; DNA: TGTGCCAGCCGTCTGAGAAACACCATATATTTT
V: TRBV2; J: TRBJ2-7; D: NA; size: NA; CDR3: CASKQLAYEQYF; DNA: TGTGCCAGCAAACAGCTAGCCTACGAGCAGTACTTC
V: TRBV7-9; J: TRBJ1-2; D: TRBD1; size: NA; CDR3: CASSPVRDRGSYGYTF; DNA: TGTGCCAGCAGCCCAGTGAGGGACAGGGGTAGCTATGGCTACACCTTC
V: TRBV5-1; J: TRBJ2-5; D: NA; size: NA; CDR3: CASSLEGTTVQETQYF; DNA: TGCGCCAGCAGCTTGGAGGGGACGACAGTTCAAGAGACCCAGTACTTC
V: TRBV6-5; J: TRBJ1-1; D: NA; size: NA; CDR3: CASSTGRRNTEAFF; DNA: TGTGCCAGCAGTACCGGACGGCGGAACACTGAAGCTTTCTTT
V: TRBV9; J: TRBJ1-1; D: NA; size: NA; CDR3: CASSLRSSTEAFF; DNA: TGTGCCAGCAGCCTCCGAAGCAGCACTGAAGCTTTCTTT
V: TRBV6-1; J: TRBJ1-6; D: NA; size: NA; CDR3: CASIPRTEVAPLHF; DNA: TGTGCCAGCATCCCCCGGACAGAGGTTGCACCCCTCCACTTT
V: TRBV6-1; J: TRBJ2-1; D: TRBD1; size: NA; CDR3: CASSRQGNEQFF; DNA: TGTGCCAGCAGTCGACAGGGGAATGAGCAGTTCTTC
V: TRBV28; J: TRBJ1-1; D: NA; size: NA; CDR3: CASSLDSRGNTEAFF; DNA: TGTGCCAGCAGTTTAGATTCCAGGGGCAACACTGAAGCTTTCTTT
V: TRBV5-1; J: TRBJ2-5; D: TRBD2; size: NA; CDR3: CASSLAATSGSPYQETQYF; DNA: TGCGCCAGCAGCTTGGCCGCTACTAGCGGGAGCCCATACCAAGAGACCCAGTACTTC
V: TRBV5-6; J: TRBJ2-3; D: TRBD2; size: few; CDR3: CASSLGRGSDTQYF; DNA: TGTGCCAGCAGCTTGGGGCGGGGGTCAGATACGCAGTATTTT
V: TRBV10-1; J: TRBJ1-4; D: TRBD1; size: few; CDR3: CATSDRVKLFF; DNA: TGCGCCACCTCAGACAGGGTCAAACTGTTTTTT
V: TRBV6-5; J: TRBJ2-3; D: NA; size: NA; CDR3: CASSYSPDTQYF; DNA: TGTGCCAGCAGTTATTCTCCAGATACGCAGTATTTT
V: TRBV9; J: TRBJ2-5; D: TRBD2; size: NA; CDR3: CASSVASGGRETQYF; DNA: TGTGCCAGCAGCGTAGCTAGCGGGGGAAGGGAGACCCAGTACTTC
V: TRBV5-1; J: TRBJ2-5; D: NA; size: NA; CDR3: CASSLVGKWETQYF; DNA: TGCGCCAGCAGCTTGGTGGGGAAGTGGGAGACCCAGTACTTC
V: TRBV7-2; J: TRBJ2-3; D: NA; size: NA; CDR3: CASSWGRGGTDTQYF; DNA: TGTGCCAGCAGCTGGGGGCGGGGAGGCACAGATACGCAGTATTTT
V: TRBV4-1; J: TRBJ1-5; D: NA; size: once; CDR3: CASSQAGVTGRLQPQHF; DNA: TGCGCCAGCAGCCAAGCCGGGGTGACAGGCCGTCTTCAGCCCCAGCATTTT
V: TRBV5-8; J: TRBJ2-1; D: TRBD2; size: few; CDR3: CASSASGRASNEQFF; DNA: TGTGCCAGCAGCGCTAGCGGGAGGGCCAGTAATGAGCAGTTCTTC
V: TRBV18; J: TRBJ2-1; D: TRBD2; size: NA; CDR3: CASSPPGLAVYNEQFF; DNA: TGTGCCAGCTCACCACCAGGACTAGCGGTCTACAATGAGCAGTTCTTC
V: TRBV10-2; J: TRBJ2-7; D: NA; size: NA; CDR3: CASGGQADEQYF; DNA: TGCGCCAGCGGGGGTCAGGCCGACGAGCAGTACTTC
V: TRBV5-4; J: TRBJ1-2; D: NA; size: NA; CDR3: CASSLGGAQAYGYTF; DNA: TGTGCCAGCAGCTTGGGAGGGGCGCAGGCCTATGGCTACACCTTC
V: TRBV2; J: TRBJ2-3; D: NA; size: NA; CDR3: CASSARDLSTDTQYF; DNA: TGTGCCAGCAGTGCAAGAGACCTCAGCACAGATACGCAGTATTTT
V: TRBV27; J: TRBJ2-4; D: NA; size: few; CDR3: CASSLTGRGKNIQYF; DNA: TGTGCCAGCAGTTTAACTGGGAGAGGCAAAAACATTCAGTACTTC
V: TRBV18; J: TRBJ1-1; D: TRBD1; size: NA; CDR3: CASSPRTQKTGGDAFF; DNA: TGTGCCAGCTCACCTCGCACACAAAAAACAGGGGGCGACGCTTTCTTT
V: TRBV6-1; J: TRBJ1-1; D: NA; size: NA; CDR3: CASSHNGGNTEAFF; DNA: TGTGCCAGCAGTCACAACGGGGGCAACACTGAAGCTTTCTTT
V: TRBV5-4; J: TRBJ1-5; D: NA; size: NA; CDR3: CASSQDHRMHQPQHF; DNA: TGTGCCAGCAGCCAGGATCACAGGATGCACCAGCCCCAGCATTTT
V: TRBV5-1; J: TRBJ2-1; D: TRBD1; size: once; CDR3: CASSLGGTGDSNEQFF; DNA: TGCGCCAGCAGCTTGGGCGGGACAGGGGATAGCAATGAGCAGTTCTTC
V: TRBV5-1; J: TRBJ1-2; D: NA; size: NA; CDR3: CASSLGGEAVYGYTF; DNA: TGCGCCAGCAGCTTAGGAGGGGAGGCTGTATATGGCTACACCTTC
V: TRBV27; J: TRBJ2-1; D: NA; size: NA; CDR3: CASSLRSVSGEQFF; DNA: TGTGCCAGCAGTTTAAGGTCAGTTTCAGGCGAGCAGTTCTTC
V: TRBV10-2; J: TRBJ2-3; D: NA; size: NA; CDR3: CASSRSKRNRLTDTQYF; DNA: TGCGCCAGCAGCCGGTCTAAGCGGAACCGCCTCACAGATACGCAGTATTTT
V: TRBV19; J: TRBJ1-5; D: NA; size: NA; CDR3: CASASSTVTNQPQHF; DNA: TGTGCCAGCGCCTCGTCCACCGTGACCAATCAGCCCCAGCATTTT
V: TRBV5-6; J: TRBJ2-2; D: TRBD1; size: NA; CDR3: CASRHALIRGQGGELFF; DNA: TGTGCCAGCAGGCACGCATTAATCAGGGGGCAGGGCGGGGAGCTGTTTTTT
V: TRBV11-2; J: TRBJ2-3; D: TRBD2; size: NA; CDR3: CASSRTSVGQYF; DNA: TGTGCCAGCAGCCGGACTAGCGTAGGGCAGTATTTT
V: TRBV7-2; J: TRBJ2-2; D: NA; size: NA; CDR3: CASRVGYPSAGELFF; DNA: TGTGCCAGCAGGGTAGGATACCCGAGCGCCGGGGAGCTGTTTTTT
V: TRBV11-3; J: TRBJ1-2; D: NA; size: NA; CDR3: CASSLGQNYGYTF; DNA: TGTGCCAGCAGCTTAGGACAGAACTATGGCTACACCTTC
V: TRBV11-2; J: TRBJ2-1; D: NA; size: NA; CDR3: CASSFGGSGTPYNEQFF; DNA: TGTGCCAGCAGCTTTGGAGGGTCCGGGACGCCTTACAATGAGCAGTTCTTC
V: TRBV5-1; J: TRBJ1-4; D: TRBD1; size: NA; CDR3: CASQTGGDEKLFF; DNA: TGCGCCAGCCAGACAGGGGGTGATGAAAAACTGTTTTTT
V: TRBV5-1; J: TRBJ2-5; D: TRBD1; size: NA; CDR3: CASSWSWDRGQTQYF; DNA: TGCGCCAGCAGCTGGAGTTGGGACAGGGGGCAGACCCAGTACTTC
V: TRBV9; J: TRBJ2-2; D: NA; size: few; CDR3: CASSGQVHTGELFF; DNA: TGTGCCAGCAGCGGGCAGGTTCACACCGGGGAGCTGTTTTTT
V: TRBV11-3; J: TRBJ2-1; D: NA; size: NA; CDR3: CASSLGEGGSYNEQFF; DNA: TGTGCCAGCAGCTTAGGTGAGGGTGGCTCCTACAATGAGCAGTTCTTC
V: TRBV11-2; J: TRBJ1-3; D: NA; size: NA; CDR3: CASSLSVWYTGNTIYF; DNA: TGTGCCAGCAGCTTATCGGTTTGGTATACTGGAAACACCATATATTTT
V: TRBV7-2; J: TRBJ2-3; D: TRBD2; size: NA; CDR3: CASSLVGTRKYF; DNA: TGTGCCAGCAGCTTAGTAGGGACTAGGAAGTATTTT
V: TRBV7-9; J: TRBJ1-4; D: TRBD1; size: NA; CDR3: CASSSGQSREKLFF; DNA: TGTGCCAGCAGCTCGGGACAGAGTAGGGAAAAACTGTTTTTT
V: TRBV7-2; J: TRBJ2-1; D: NA; size: NA; CDR3: CASSLIQWFGSYNEQFF; DNA: TGTGCCAGCAGCCTAATCCAATGGTTTGGATCCTACAATGAGCAGTTCTTC
V: TRBV7-3; J: TRBJ2-4; D: NA; size: once; CDR3: CASSLRGLGDIQYF; DNA: TGTGCCAGCAGCTTGAGGGGTCTTGGGGACATTCAGTACTTC
V: TRBV6-4; J: TRBJ2-3; D: TRBD2; size: few; CDR3: CASSLAGGPADTQYF; DNA: TGTGCCAGCAGCCTAGCGGGAGGGCCGGCAGATACGCAGTATTTT
V: TRBV7-3; J: TRBJ2-3; D: TRBD2; size: NA; CDR3: CASSLTSGSSPDTQYF; DNA: TGTGCCAGCAGCTTAACGAGCGGGAGTTCACCAGATACGCAGTATTTT
V: TRBV5-6; J: TRBJ2-3; D: TRBD2; size: NA; CDR3: CASSWRGAGTDTQYF; DNA: TGTGCCAGCAGCTGGCGGGGGGCCGGCACAGATACGCAGTATTTT
V: TRBV18; J: TRBJ1-1; D: TRBD1; size: NA; CDR3: CASSPWDRSNTEAFF; DNA: TGTGCCAGCTCACCCTGGGACAGGTCAAACACTGAAGCTTTCTTT
V: TRBV11-2; J: TRBJ1-1; D: NA; size: few; CDR3: CASSKITGIGTEAFF; DNA: TGTGCCAGCAGCAAAATTACAGGGATAGGCACTGAAGCTTTCTTT
V: TRBV18; J: TRBJ2-7; D: NA; size: NA; CDR3: CASSPRGAEQYF; DNA: TGTGCCAGCTCACCAAGGGGAGCCGAGCAGTACTTC
V: TRBV7-8; J: TRBJ2-2; D: NA; size: NA; CDR3: CASSLLARGNTGELFF; DNA: TGTGCCAGCAGCTTGCTAGCGAGGGGGAACACCGGGGAGCTGTTTTTT